This T cell receptor (beta chain) was observed in a study of beta chain features in type 1 diabetes (dated by TCRdb to about 2018). For context, the study as a whole: Mean age, gender distribution, total cell number and subset yield did not differ between patients and healthy donors. In the study, recently diagnosed type 1 diabetes patients and matched healthy donors were compared on the TCRB repertoires of their sorted circulating CD4+ T cell subsets. A total of about 100 million sorted cells were examined across all samples, and RNA yield correlated strongly with the number of cells per subset. Whereas all 30 or so donors provided naive and central memory subsets, regulatory and stem cell-like memory subsets were isolated from just 8 patients and about 8 healthy donors.

A single peripheral blood draw of around 0.11 L on average was collected from each donor into heparinised tubes. A BD FACSAria II and a panel including CD45RO, CCR7, CD25, CD127, CD95 and CD27 were used to sort naive, central memory, regulatory and stem cell-like memory CD4+ T cells. All sorted populations exceeded 98% purity. PBMCs were isolated immediately by Lymphoprep density gradient centrifugation and stained directly without culture. So that batch effects would be minimized, each experiment stained and sorted samples in pairs, pairing one healthy donor with one patient. The junction shows trimming of 8 bases on V and 1 base on J, plus 10 bases between the germline ends. CDR1 MGHDK and CDR2 SYGVNS are derived from the germline V gene. The CDR3 runs 13 residues from the cysteine to the phenylalanine. Only the CDR3 part of the read is kept: 39 bases, read in frame from the first base. As for this clone: Its antigen is not yet known. No base quality values were provided; no much bigger clone lies one nucleotide off.

All of the isolated RNA was reverse transcribed with the High Capacity cDNA Reverse Transcription Kit, so expressed TCRB transcripts were sequenced. Deep immunoSEQ sequencing was performed on naive, central memory and regulatory T cell samples, with an average of approximately 3.9 million total reads per sample. Sorted cells were lysed in RLT buffer and RNA was extracted with DNase-treated RNeasy Micro or Mini kits, depending on cell number. To prevent cross-contamination, each cell subset was processed individually, whereas patient and healthy donor samples were processed jointly. Using the immunoSEQ multiplex PCR, TCRB sequences were amplified from cDNA into 87-bp fragments spanning the CDR3 region. The amplicons were sequenced using the Illumina HiSeq platform. The original methods were these. Synthetic template baselines were used to correct PCR bias computationally, reads within Hamming distance 2 were collapsed together, and singletons that could not be merged were discarded. Reads were aligned against IMGT to assign V, D and J genes, CDR3 length and insertions or deletions at six rearrangement sites. Clonotype counts were normalized to sorted cell number within each subset before computing true diversity and Gini coefficients with the tcR R package. The overlap coefficient, calculated on TCRB nucleotide sequences, was used to measure repertoire sharing. Out-of-frame TCRB sequences from naive cells were analyzed to stand in for the pre-selection repertoire. The table was pulled from immuneACCESS by TCRdb, which kept in-frame rearrangements only. Such tables lose some clones; where checked, under half of the loss comes from unresolved V genes, and the rest has no known cause. D and trimming come from the DNA, and the V and J calls and clone size come from that table. In all, the sample holds 400,000 or so clones, and around an eighth of those were seen once. The leading ten clones occupy 0.008% to 0.011% of the sample.

The full study reports these points: In all four CD4+ subsets, TCRB CDR3 length was moderately but significantly shorter in type 1 diabetes patients. PCR might favor shorter templates, but patient and control samples were amplified and corrected together, so any skew would affect both groups equally. HLA sub-analyses involved small numbers of individuals, so any influence of HLA type on TCRB rearrangement remained unresolved. Sequencing cDNA rather than genomic DNA could over-represent highly expressing activated cells, although activation and CD3 levels did not differ between groups. Naive, central memory and regulatory TCRB repertoires appeared to be more similar among patients than among healthy donors. Patients with type 1 diabetes made fewer insertions and deleted more nucleotides at VDJ recombination sites, implying thymic rearrangement abnormalities.

The sequence joins TRBV25-1 to TRBJ2-3; no D segment can be confidently identified. The source is a woman aged 18-29 years with type 1 diabetes. The sequencing sample was made of naive CD4+ T cells from blood. Read against the paper, the sample's cell subset or site label means: true naive CD4+ T cells. The CDR3 region: CASLSWGTDTQYF. The nucleotides read TGTGCCAGCCTTAGCTGGGGCACAGATACGCAGTATTTT. Outside the CDR3, residues come from the reference TRBV25-1 and TRBJ2-3 proteins, so the full variable domain is: EADIYQTPRYLVIGTGKKITLECSQTMGHDKMYWYQQDPGMELHLIHYSYGVNSTEKGDLSSESTVSRIRTEHFPLTLESARPSHTSQYLCASLSWGTDTQYFGPGTRLTVL.